The clone carrying this T cell receptor (beta chain) showed up just a few times. The sample originates from a study of early T cells in non-severe SARS-CoV-2 infection. The CDR3 runs to 15 residues. Trimming pared 6 bases from V and 1 base from J, leaving 15 bases between. CDR1 and CDR2 from the germline V gene are SGHTA and FQGNSA. Individual cDNA molecules received unique molecular identifiers. MiXCR, run by TCRdb on the 5' RACE reads, gives a single entry per CDR3 protein. This table has roughly 110,000 distinct CDR3 sequences, 11% appearing once. The genes are TRBV7-2 and TRBJ1-2; D gene ambiguous. This receptor was taken from an adult who was a healthcare worker with PCR-confirmed SARS-CoV-2 infection or an uninfected control (not recorded which). Sequenced input: whole blood. The CDR3 DNA follows: TGTGCCAGCAGTCCTACCAGGAGACTTAACTATGGCTACACCTTC. As protein: CASSPTRRLNYGYTF.